The T cell receptor (beta chain) under discussion was sequenced for a study of blood T cell repertoires in COVID-19. TCRdb keeps only in-frame clones here, not all; method: immunoSEQ multiplex PCR. The sample holds roughly 36,000 clones, over 70% seen once. V was trimmed by 0 bases and J by 5 bases, leaving 13 bases between them. Germline CDR1 and CDR2: SQVTM and ANQGSEA. The CDR3 is 15 residues long. This clone was detected only once. This rearrangement joins TRBV29-1 to TRBJ2-2; D is unresolved. The sample comprised peripheral blood. The receptor's source is a man aged 45-65 years with active or convalescent COVID-19. The CDR3 loop reads CSVEDSRLRTGELFF. CDR3 nucleotide sequence: TGCAGCGTTGAAGATTCCAGACTCCGAACCGGGGAGCTGTTTTTT.